The 8 T cell receptor beta chains listed next were all sequenced from one sample in a study of blood T cell repertoires in COVID-19. The method was immunoSEQ multiplex PCR; TCRdb's version includes in-frame clones alone and lacks a portion of them. This sample has roughly 200,000 clones, with about 77% found just once. Sequencing was done on a sample of peripheral blood. The source is a woman of 80 years or more with active or convalescent COVID-19.

This clone was detected only once. This chain joins TRBV3-1 (or the pseudogene TRBV3-2) and TRBJ2-7, with 9 bases lining up with TRBD2. This CDR3 spans 17 amino acids. Germline lookup yields CDR1 LGHDT and CDR2 YNNKEL (reference sequence). The V and J ends lost 2 bases and 4 bases, in that order; junction bases with no gene match: 12. The CDR3 loop reads CASSQSVGAGGSYEQYF. CDR3 nucleotide sequence: TGTGCCAGCAGCCAAAGCGTTGGGGCGGGGGGGAGTTACGAGCAGTACTTC.

The genes are TRBV19 and TRBJ1-5; TRBD1 aligns across 7 bases. V was clipped by 4 bases and J by 1 base; unmatched bases: 4. Germline V gives CDR1 LNHDA, CDR2 SQIVND (reference sequence). The CDR3 contains 15 residues. CDR3 region: CASSNEDRSNQPQHF. CDR3 sequence (DNA): TGTGCCAGTAGTAACGAGGACAGGAGCAATCAGCCCCAGCATTTT. Full variable domain (missing parts from reference TRBV19 and TRBJ1-5): DGGITQSPKYLFRKEGQNVTLSCEQNLNHDAMYWYRQDPGQGLRLIYYSQIVNDFQKGDIAEGYSVSREKKESFPLTVTSAQKNPTAFYLCASSNEDRSNQPQHFGDGTRLSIL.

This clone was seen only a few times. The chain employs TRBV25-1 and TRBJ1-1; 9 bases match TRBD1. The CDR3 covers 17 residues. The J segment lost 0 bases and the V segment lost 3 bases, leaving 8 bases of the junction unmatched. CDR1 is MGHDK and CDR2 is SYGVNS in the germline V gene. CDR3 protein: CASSDQQGAPVNTEAFF. The CDR3 DNA sequence: TGTGCCAGCAGTGACCAACAGGGGGCGCCGGTGAACACTGAAGCTTTCTTT.

The J gene is TRBJ1-3, the V gene TRBV28; a possible D gene is TRBD1 (5 bases). Trimming stripped 3 bases from V and 0 bases from J, with 15 bases between. CDR3 length equals 17 residues. Germline CDR1 is MDHEN and CDR2 is SYDVKM. The CDR3 nucleotides are TGTGCCAGCAGTTTGGCCCAGGGCCTCCACTCTGGAAACACCATATATTTT. Its translation: CASSLAQGLHSGNTIYF.

J is TRBJ2-3 and V is TRBV19; the match to TRBD2 covers 7 bases. V was clipped by 4 bases and J by 0 bases; unmatched bases: 4. The CDR3 sequence is 15 residues long. Germline CDR1 LNHDA, CDR2 SQIVND (reference sequence). In DNA, the CDR3 is TGTGCCAGTAGTAGGCCGGGGGGTAGCACAGATACGCAGTATTTT. Its translation is CASSRPGGSTDTQYF.

The chain is built from TRBV3-1 (or the pseudogene TRBV3-2) and TRBJ2-5, with D possibly matching TRBD1 (6 bases). The CDR3 loop spans 16 amino acids. The V gene lost 0 bases and the J gene lost 4 bases, with 15 bases spanning the gap. Germline V CDR1 and CDR2: LGHDT, YNNKEL (reference sequence). CDR3 nucleotide sequence: TGTGCCAGCAGCCAAGAAGGGGGTCGACGCAGAGAGACCCAGTACTTC. This gives the protein CASSQEGGRRRETQYF.

This clone appeared a few times. The CDR3 reads CASSPGLAGGRQFF. The CDR3, as DNA: TGTGCCAGCAGTCCCGGACTAGCGGGGGGGAGGCAGTTCTTC. The chain employs TRBV5-4 and TRBJ2-1, with 15 positions matching TRBD2. With V trimmed by 5 bases and J by 12 bases, 6 bases remained unmatched. The CDR3 is 14 amino acids. Germline CDR1 and CDR2: SGHNT and YYREEE (reference sequence).

V is TRBV15 and J is TRBJ1-5; TRBD1 is a possible D gene (5 bases). The CDR3 is 15 residues long. Trimming stripped 2 bases from V and 0 bases from J, with 8 bases between. Germline CDR1 reads LNHNV; CDR2 reads YYDKDF (reference sequence). CDR3 protein: CATSRQGYSNQPQHF. CDR3 sequence (DNA): TGTGCCACCAGCAGACAGGGATATAGCAATCAGCCCCAGCATTTT.